Listed here are 28 T cell receptor beta chains from one sample, sequenced in a study of blood T cell repertoires in COVID-19. Generated by immunoSEQ multiplex PCR, the TCRdb table keeps only in-frame clones and is missing some. The table has about 270,000 clones, more than 75% seen once. The sample comprised peripheral blood. These receptors originate from a woman aged 80 or over with COVID-19, enrolled during active disease.

The chain couples TRBV11-3 to TRBJ2-1; 12 bases fit TRBD2. Per germline, CDR1 SGHNT and CDR2 YENEEA. J lost 7 bases, V lost 3 bases, and 10 bases had no gene match. This CDR3 is 17 amino acids long. CDR3 sequence: CASSFGETSGGINEQFF. CDR3 nucleotides: TGTGCCAGCAGCTTCGGGGAGACTAGCGGGGGCATAAATGAGCAGTTCTTC.

This rearrangement joins TRBV9 to TRBJ2-3, with 11 bases fitting TRBD2. The germline V gene encodes CDR1 SGDLS and CDR2 YYNGEE. This CDR3 is 17 amino acids long. V shed 3 bases and J 7 bases; nucleotides not matched to a gene: 13. The CDR3 nucleotides are TGTGCCAGCAGCGCCGAACTAAGGCTAGCGGGGGGAAATACGCAGTATTTT. Translation: CASSAELRLAGGNTQYF.

This clone is a singleton in its sample. This chain links TRBV9 with TRBJ2-3; perhaps TRBD2 as D (5 bases). Trimming took off 0 bases at V and 2 bases at J, with 10 bases between the two ends. Germline assignment: CDR1 SGDLS and CDR2 YYNGEE. The CDR3 has 15 amino acids. Here the CDR3 DNA reads TGTGCCAGCAGCGTAGCCGGGGATAACACAGATACGCAGTATTTT. Translation gives CASSVAGDNTDTQYF. Combining the CDR3 with reference TRBV9 and TRBJ2-3 gives the whole variable domain DSGVTQTPKHLITATGQRVTLRCSPRSGDLSVYWYQQSLDQGLQFLIQYYNGEERAKGNILERFSAQQFPDLHSELNLSSLELGDSALYFCASSVAGDNTDTQYFGPGTRLTVL.

This chain connects TRBV18 to TRBJ1-1, with no clear D. The germline V and J ends were trimmed by 4 bases and 2 bases, with 14 bases remaining between them. Germline V CDR1 and CDR2: KGHSH, LQKENI. CDR3 length: 15 amino acids. CDR3 nucleotides: TGTGCCAGCTCACAGCGTGGATCGGAAAACACTGAAGCTTTCTTT. This translates into CASSQRGSENTEAFF.

The chain has TRBV2 and TRBJ2-1; D possibly corresponds to TRBD1 (5 bases). Germline V gene data show CDR1 as SNHLY and CDR2 as FYNNEI. Trimming left V 4 bases short and J 5 bases short, with 12 bases between. The CDR3 sequence is 14 residues long. The CDR3 bases are TGTGCCAGCAGTGCGCAGGGCCTAAACAATGAGCAGTTCTTC. Its translation: CASSAQGLNNEQFF.

The rearrangement uses TRBV12-3 or TRBV12-4 and TRBJ2-1; tentatively, D is TRBD2 (5 bases). V shed 3 bases and J shed 10 bases, with 10 bases lying between them. CDR3 length: 12 amino acids. The CDR3 loop reads CASSLEDYEQFF. Written as DNA, the CDR3 is TGTGCCAGCAGTTTGGAGGATTACGAGCAGTTCTTC.

J is TRBJ1-2 and V is TRBV5-4; D remains ambiguous. V was shortened by 0 bases and J by 5 bases, with 17 bases between the two germline ends. The CDR3 covers 16 residues. Looked up from germline, CDR1 is SGHNT and CDR2 is YYREEE (reference sequence). In DNA form, the CDR3 reads TGTGCCAGCAGCTTGGCCAAAAGACATTTTTGGTATGGCTACACCTTC. Protein: CASSLAKRHFWYGYTF.

The chain joins TRBV6-2 or TRBV6-3 to TRBJ2-4; D is possibly TRBD2 (5 bases). Germline CDR1 and CDR2: MNHEY and SVGEGT. This CDR3 is 15 amino acids long. Trimming shortened V by 2 bases and J by 0 bases, and 8 bases separated the two germline ends. This CDR3 reads CASSYRGQAKNIQYF. In DNA, the CDR3 is TGTGCCAGCAGTTACCGAGGGCAAGCCAAAAACATTCAGTACTTC.

This clone was recorded once. The J gene is TRBJ2-5, the V gene TRBV6-6; TRBD2 agrees at 7 bases. The ends lost 7 bases at V and 5 bases at J; junction bases unmatched: 7. The germline CDR1 and CDR2 sequences are MNHNY and SVGAGI (reference sequence). The CDR3 is 13 amino acids. CDR3 bases: TGTGCCAGCACCATACTAGCGAGGGAGACCCAGTACTTC. This sequence encodes CASTILARETQYF.

This chain links TRBV10-1 with TRBJ2-2; 8 bases align to TRBD1. Losses at the gene ends were 0 bases for V and 2 bases for J; bases not matched to a gene: 23. There are 23 residues in the CDR3. Germline V CDR1 and CDR2: WNHNN, SYGVQD (reference sequence). In DNA form, the CDR3 reads TGCGCCAGCAGTGAGTCTCGATTAAACTATGGAAATTTGGACAGGGCTAACACCGGGGAGCTGTTTTTT. It is translated as CASSESRLNYGNLDRANTGELFF.

This clone was seen more than once but under ten times. The chain has TRBV9 and TRBJ1-2; tentatively, D is TRBD1 (6 bases). The V gene lost 0 bases and the J gene lost 5 bases, with 14 bases spanning the gap. This CDR3 is 15 amino acids long. In germline, CDR1 is SGDLS, CDR2 YYNGEE. In DNA form, the CDR3 reads TGTGCCAGCAGCGTAGAGTGGGGCAGGGGATATGGCTACACCTTC. Translation gives CASSVEWGRGYGYTF.

The rearrangement uses TRBV3-1 (or the pseudogene TRBV3-2) and TRBJ1-4, with 7 bases fitting TRBD1. The CDR3 length is 17 residues. V was clipped by 4 bases and J by 8 bases; unmatched bases: 16. Germline CDR1 LGHDT, CDR2 YNNKEL (reference sequence). The CDR3 sequence: CASSRPRDWTGPEKLFF. CDR3 in DNA: TGTGCCAGCAGCCGCCCGAGGGACTGGACAGGACCGGAAAAACTGTTTTTT.

Turning to this clone: One end of the junction varies from germline; a read error may be responsible. V is TRBV7-8 and J is TRBJ1-2; possible D gene TRBD1, 5 bases. Germline V gene data show CDR1 as SGHVS and CDR2 as FQNEAQ. This CDR3 region has 13 residues. The CDR3 sequence: CASSFSGTLGYAF. The CDR3 DNA reads as TGTGCCAGCAGCTTCTCCGGGACTCTTGGCTATGCCTTC.

The V and J genes are TRBV11-2 and TRBJ2-2; maybe TRBD1 (6 bases). CDR3 length: 16 residues. CDR1 and CDR2 from the germline V gene are SGHAT and FQNNGV. The V end lost 1 base, the J end lost 4 bases, and 13 bases lay between the germline ends. CDR3 loop: CASSLGPQGGTGELFF. The DNA of the CDR3 is TGTGCCAGCAGCTTAGGACCACAGGGTGGCACCGGGGAGCTGTTTTTT. The full variable domain, its missing parts supplied by reference TRBV11-2 and TRBJ2-2, is EAGVAQSPRYKIIEKRQSVAFWCNPISGHATLYWYQQILGQGPKLLIQFQNNGVVDDSQLPKDRFSAERLKGVDSTLKIQPAKLEDSAVYLCASSLGPQGGTGELFFGEGSRLTVL.

This clone has more than one count but fewer than ten. The sample contains more than one DNA sequence encoding this CDR3. The chain uses TRBV5-6 and TRBJ2-3; the match to TRBD2 covers 9 bases. CDR1 SGHDT and CDR2 YYEEEE come from the germline V gene. The trim removed 4 bases at V and 0 bases at J, leaving 9 bases unmatched. The CDR3 extends over 17 amino acids. The CDR3 region is CASSLPGLAKSTDTQYF. CDR3 nucleotides: TGTGCCAGCAGCCTACCTGGACTAGCGAAGAGCACAGATACGCAGTATTTT.

The V and J genes are TRBV5-1 and TRBJ2-5, with D perhaps matching TRBD1 (5 bases). CDR1 SGHRS and CDR2 YFSETQ come from the germline V gene. V gave up 4 bases and J gave up 0 bases, with 13 bases separating them. The CDR3 length is 15 residues. The CDR3 DNA sequence: TGCGCCAGCAGCCGCACTGCAGGGAACCAAGAGACCCAGTACTTC. Its translation: CASSRTAGNQETQYF.

CDR3 nucleotides: TGCGCCAGCAGCGTCCCCTGTGGGGGGGCGCGGAAAGAGGGCAATCAGCCCCAGCATTTT. Its translation: CASSVPCGGARKEGNQPQHF. This chain connects TRBV10-1 to TRBJ1-5, with D possibly TRBD1 on 6 matching bases. V gave up 6 bases and J gave up 2 bases, with 29 bases separating them. Germline lookup yields CDR1 WNHNN and CDR2 SYGVQD (reference sequence). The CDR3 has 20 residues.

This clone occurred once. CDR3 coding DNA: TGTGCCACCGGACAGTCCTCTGCCTATGGCTACACCTTC. As protein: CATGQSSAYGYTF. The chain employs TRBV10-3 and TRBJ1-2; D is perhaps TRBD1 (6 bases). Trimming took 10 bases from V and 4 from J, leaving 16 bases between them. The CDR3 sequence is 13 residues long. From germline, CDR1 is ENHRY and CDR2 SYGVKD.

The CDR3 reads CASSLDRGELFF. CDR3 bases: TGCGCCAGCAGCCTGGACAGGGGGGAGCTGTTTTTT. V is TRBV5-1 and J is TRBJ2-2, with 7 bases fitting TRBD1. The CDR3 totals 12 residues. The germline CDR1 and CDR2 sequences are SGHRS and YFSETQ. The V gene end was trimmed by 4 bases and the J gene end by 8 bases; junction bases not matched to a gene: 2.

The V call is TRBV5-1, the J call TRBJ1-2; a weak D match, TRBD1 (6 bases). The CDR3 has 15 amino acids. Germline loops: CDR1 SGHRS, CDR2 YFSETQ. V was clipped by 4 bases and J by 1 base, with 14 bases between them. The DNA of the CDR3 is TGCGCCAGCAGCAGAGGACAGAGCAATAACTATGGCTACACCTTC. This sequence encodes CASSRGQSNNYGYTF.

The chain joins TRBV5-4 to TRBJ1-1; 8 bases align to TRBD1. Trimming took 6 bases from V and 6 from J; bases not matched to a gene: 13. This CDR3 has 15 amino acids. Germline CDR1 is SGHNT and CDR2 is YYREEE (reference sequence). CDR3: CASTLQGAPNAEAFF. DNA for the CDR3: TGTGCCAGCACCCTCCAGGGGGCCCCTAACGCTGAAGCTTTCTTT.

The chain combines TRBV5-1 with TRBJ1-1; TRBD1 is a possible D gene (5 bases). V dropped 3 bases and J dropped 1 base, with 10 bases sitting between them. Germline loops: CDR1 SGHRS, CDR2 YFSETQ. There are 14 residues in the CDR3. CDR3 DNA: TGCGCCAGCAGCTCGACAGCTAAGAACACTGAAGCTTTCTTT. The encoded protein is CASSSTAKNTEAFF.

The V gene is TRBV10-3, the J gene TRBJ2-1; TRBD1 matches at 7 bases. V lost 0 bases, J lost 3 bases, and 5 bases stayed unmatched. The CDR3 consists of 16 residues. Germline CDR1 reads ENHRY; CDR2 reads SYGVKD. CDR3 region: CAISESMAGGYNEQFF. In DNA, the CDR3 is TGTGCCATCAGTGAGTCGATGGCAGGGGGCTACAATGAGCAGTTCTTC.

This clone showed up just once. V is TRBV4-2 and J is TRBJ1-2; no clear D gene. Germline V CDR1 and CDR2: LGHNA, YNFKEQ. The V end was cut by 5 bases, the J end by 3 bases, with 7 bases between. The CDR3 is 12 amino acids. The DNA of the CDR3 is TGTGCCAGCAGCACTATGGACTATGGCTACACCTTC. Its protein product is CASSTMDYGYTF.

V gene TRBV28 combines with J gene TRBJ1-5; 11 positions match TRBD1. Germline CDR1 is MDHEN and CDR2 is SYDVKM. This CDR3 is built from 14 residues. V shed 5 bases, J shed 7 bases, and the junction held 4 bases outside the gene matches. CDR3 region: CASSRTGGRQPQHF. DNA of the CDR3: TGTGCCAGCAGTCGGACAGGGGGCAGACAGCCCCAGCATTTT. The entire variable domain, with the rest obtained from reference TRBV28 and TRBJ1-5, is as follows: DVKVTQSSRYLVKRTGEKVFLECVQDMDHENMFWYRQDPGLGLRLIYFSYDVKMKEKGDIPEGYSVSREKKERFSLILESASTNQTSMYLCASSRTGGRQPQHFGDGTRLSIL.

The J gene is TRBJ1-1, the V gene TRBV4-1; no definite D call. Trimming removed 0 bases at V and 8 bases at J, with 10 bases between. The CDR3 consists of 13 residues. The V gene's germline CDR1 is MGHRA and CDR2 YSYEKL. The CDR3 sequence: CASSQDRRGEAFF. The DNA for the CDR3 is TGCGCCAGCAGCCAAGATCGCCGGGGAGAAGCTTTCTTT.

Note on this clone: Other DNA sequences of this sample code for an identical CDR3. V gene TRBV5-6 combines with J gene TRBJ1-2, with no clear D. Germline V CDR1 and CDR2: SGHDT, YYEEEE. This CDR3 has 13 amino acids. Trimming took off 4 bases at V and 2 bases at J, with 9 bases between the two ends. CDR3 amino acids: CASSPRVNYGYTF. For the CDR3, the DNA is TGTGCCAGCAGCCCGCGCGTGAACTATGGCTACACCTTC.

The rearrangement uses TRBV7-2 and TRBJ2-3; 14 bases map to TRBD2. This CDR3 has 18 amino acids. J was trimmed by 3 bases and V by 4 bases; bases with no gene match: 9. Looked up from germline, CDR1 is SGHTA and CDR2 is FQGNSA. The CDR3 nucleotides are TGTGCCAGCAGCTCGGGACTAGCGGGGGCCCGCCCGACAGATACGCAGTATTTT. Encoded protein: CASSSGLAGARPTDTQYF.